One and the same sample provided the 2 T cell receptor beta chains below, sequenced in a study of tumor-infiltrating lymphocytes in primary liver carcinoma. From 400 to 500 ng total RNA, TCR beta cDNA was generated with a primer in the constant region. Sequencing libraries for TCR beta derived from three nested multiplex PCR rounds that used slightly modified ARM-PCR. Running 9 to 11 cycles apiece, the first two PCR rounds relied on TRBV1-TRBV30 forward primers together with a C-beta reverse primer. From the multiplex PCR reads, TCRdb called clonotypes with MiXCR, one entry per CDR3 protein. The sample records about 100,000 distinct CDR3 sequences, around two thirds being singletons. Unsorted bulk tissue (about 18-32 mg) underwent RNA and DNA co-extraction. Specimen: liver tumor tissue from sampling region 2. The sample's subset: tumor region T2, inferior pole. The receptors come from a woman aged 55-75 years with primary liver carcinoma and hepatitis B virus infection.

This clonotype counts as medium-sized. The chain carries TRBV10-3 and TRBJ1-4, with 7 nucleotides matching TRBD1. The CDR3 covers 14 residues. Unmatched junction bases numbered 2, after V lost 6 bases and J lost 1 base. Germline V gene data show CDR1 as ENHRY and CDR2 as SYGVKD. The CDR3 DNA reads TGTGCCATCAGCCGGACAGGAACTAATGAAAAACTGTTTTTT. Translated, it gives CAISRTGTNEKLFF.

The chain couples TRBV7-2 to TRBJ2-4, with D possibly being TRBD2 (6 bases). The CDR3 sequence is 16 residues long. Germline CDR1 and CDR2: SGHTA and FQGNSA. The germline V and J ends were trimmed by 2 bases and 2 bases, with 13 bases remaining between them. The CDR3 DNA reads as TGTGCCAGCAGCTTATGGGCCACTAGCACCAAAAACATTCAGTACTTC. It codes for CASSLWATSTKNIQYF.